This T cell receptor (beta chain) was captured by sequencing in a study of blood T cells in healthy people across ages. General study results and limits: Higher diversity, along with more naive CD4+ cells, distinguished long-lived donors from aged donors. Because donor CMV status was unknown, expanded clonotype changes were possibly confounded.

Using a J-beta primer mix together with a sample-barcoded 5' primer, a second PCR was run for roughly 7 to 11 cycles. MiXCR, run by TCRdb on the 5' RACE reads, gives a single entry per CDR3 protein. The sample contains about 1.7 million distinct CDR3 sequences, under 30% of which appear only once. Every participating donor contributed about 10 milliliters of peripheral blood through a draw. A word on this clonotype: The antigen remains undetermined.

CDR1 is LGHDT, CDR2 YNNKEL, per germline (reference sequence). V dropped 2 bases and J dropped 6; count of bases not matched to a gene: 7. This CDR3 has 15 residues. The specimen sequenced was blood. The chain uses TRBV3-1 and TRBJ2-1, with 7 bases aligning to TRBD1. The receptor's source is a woman aged 30 to 39 in good health. CDR3 DNA sequence: TGTGCCAGCAGCCAACTCGGACAGGACGGCAATGAGCAGTTCTTC. This codes for CASSQLGQDGNEQFF.